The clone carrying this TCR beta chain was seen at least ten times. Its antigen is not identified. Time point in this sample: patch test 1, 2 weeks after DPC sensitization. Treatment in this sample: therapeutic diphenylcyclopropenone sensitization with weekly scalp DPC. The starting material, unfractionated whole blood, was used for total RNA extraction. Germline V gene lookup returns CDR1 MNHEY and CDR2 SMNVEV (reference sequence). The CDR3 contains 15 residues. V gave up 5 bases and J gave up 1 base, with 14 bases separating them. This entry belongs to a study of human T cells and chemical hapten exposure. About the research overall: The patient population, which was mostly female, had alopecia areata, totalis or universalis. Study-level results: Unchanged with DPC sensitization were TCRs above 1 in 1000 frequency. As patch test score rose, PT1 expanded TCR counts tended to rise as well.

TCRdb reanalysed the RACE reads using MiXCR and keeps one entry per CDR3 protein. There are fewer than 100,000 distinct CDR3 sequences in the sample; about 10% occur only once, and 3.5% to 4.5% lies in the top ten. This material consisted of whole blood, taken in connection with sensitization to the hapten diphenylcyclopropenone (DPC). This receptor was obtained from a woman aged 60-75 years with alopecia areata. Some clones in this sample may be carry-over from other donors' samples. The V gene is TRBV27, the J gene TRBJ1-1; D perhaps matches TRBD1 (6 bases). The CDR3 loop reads CASSLKQGWNTEAFF. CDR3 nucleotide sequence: TGTGCCAGCAGTCTAAAACAGGGCTGGAACACTGAAGCTTTCTTT.